One sample yielded the 30 T cell receptor beta chains listed below, sequenced in a study of blood T cell repertoires in COVID-19. Assay used: immunoSEQ multiplex PCR; TCRdb lists only in-frame clones, some missing. The table includes around 75,000 clones, 84% detected once. The sample consisted of peripheral blood. The receptors stem from a man aged 50-60 years with COVID-19, enrolled during active disease.

V is TRBV18 and J is TRBJ2-5; the match to TRBD1 covers 8 bases. The V segment lost 3 bases and the J segment 2 bases; nucleotides outside the gene matches: 5. Germline V lookup: CDR1 KGHSH, CDR2 LQKENI. The CDR3 is 15 residues long. As DNA, the CDR3 is TGTGCCAGCTCACCGATGACAGGGGTACAAGAGACCCAGTACTTC. It yields the protein CASSPMTGVQETQYF.

The sample holds one count of this clone. This rearrangement joins TRBV6-5 to TRBJ1-1; D gene uncertain. In germline, CDR1 is MNHEY, CDR2 SVGAGI. The CDR3 extends over 12 amino acids. V was clipped by 0 bases and J by 11 bases, with 10 bases between them. CDR3 residues: CASSYSAGRAFF. As DNA, the CDR3 is TGTGCCAGCAGTTACTCGGCGGGGAGGGCTTTCTTT.

The chain is built from TRBV7-2 and TRBJ2-3, with TRBD2 matching 9 bases. Germline values: CDR1 SGHTA, CDR2 FQGNSA. The CDR3 is 18 residues long. The junction had 9 bases not matched to a gene; V was cut back by 1 base and J by 1 base. The CDR3 DNA reads TGTGCCAGCAGCTTAGGCGTGGGCGGGGGGGCCGGCACAGATACGCAGTATTTT. Translation gives CASSLGVGGGAGTDTQYF.

The chain uses TRBV12-3 or TRBV12-4 and TRBJ1-1; D remains ambiguous. The CDR3 runs to 11 residues. The V and J ends lost 3 bases and 6 bases respectively, with 5 bases between them. The CDR3 sequence: CASSFRAEAFF. In DNA form, the CDR3 reads TGTGCCAGCAGTTTTCGGGCTGAAGCTTTCTTT.

This chain links TRBV11-2 with TRBJ1-1, with TRBD1 matching 11 bases. The CDR3 has 16 amino acids. In germline, CDR1 is SGHAT, CDR2 FQNNGV. Unmatched junction bases numbered 6, after V lost 5 bases and J lost 1 base. CDR3 DNA sequence: TGTGCCAGCAGCGCTGGACAGGGGGCGTGGAACACTGAAGCTTTCTTT. Translating gives CASSAGQGAWNTEAFF.

The V and J genes are TRBV30 and TRBJ1-1, with TRBD1 matching 8 bases. V was pared by 0 bases and J by 11 bases, with 2 bases of the junction left unmatched. The CDR3 spans 11 residues. Germline V gene lookup returns CDR1 GTSNPN and CDR2 SVGIG (reference sequence). CDR3: CAWSVQGAAFF. DNA of the CDR3: TGTGCCTGGAGTGTTCAGGGGGCTGCTTTCTTT.

This clone occurred once. J is TRBJ2-6 and V is TRBV7-9; D unresolved. V was clipped by 5 bases and J by 5 bases, with 19 bases between them. Germline values: CDR1 SEHNR, CDR2 FQNEAQ (reference sequence). The CDR3 is made up of 17 amino acids. CDR3 residues: CASSSLRRPSRANVLTF. CDR3 bases: TGTGCCAGCAGCAGCCTACGCCGCCCATCCAGGGCCAACGTCCTGACTTTC.

The chain carries TRBV7-9 and TRBJ1-4, with 9 positions matching TRBD1. CDR3 length: 15 amino acids. Germline V gene sequence: CDR1 SEHNR, CDR2 FQNEAQ (reference sequence). The V segment lost 1 base and the J segment 8 bases; nucleotides outside the gene matches: 5. The CDR3 nucleotides read TGTGCCAGCAGCTTAGTCGACAGGGGGGACGAAAAACTGTTTTTT. It codes for CASSLVDRGDEKLFF.

This clone was detected once. CDR3 in amino acids: CASSPRWSGNYNEQFF. In DNA, the CDR3 is TGTGCCAGTAGTCCACGGTGGAGCGGGAACTACAATGAGCAGTTCTTC. The genes are TRBV19 and TRBJ2-1; TRBD2 aligns across 7 bases. Losses at the gene ends were 5 bases for V and 3 bases for J; bases not matched to a gene: 10. From germline, CDR1 is LNHDA and CDR2 SQIVND (reference sequence). This CDR3 region has 16 residues.

V and J are TRBV29-1 and TRBJ1-2; D call uncertain. Trimming stripped 8 bases from V and 1 base from J, with 8 bases between. This CDR3 contains 11 residues. Germline V CDR1 and CDR2: SQVTM, ANQGSEA. The CDR3 bases are TGCAGCTTCTCGAGTAACTATGGCTACACCTTC. Encoded protein: CSFSSNYGYTF.

This chain links TRBV4-2 with TRBJ1-2; 11 positions agree with TRBD1. Germline values: CDR1 LGHNA, CDR2 YNFKEQ. Trimming cost V 6 bases and J 6 bases; bases outside gene matches: 6. This CDR3 has 14 amino acids. The CDR3 reads CASRRTGGDDGYTF. The CDR3 bases are TGTGCCAGCAGGCGGACAGGGGGCGATGATGGCTACACCTTC.

The chain recombines TRBV9 with TRBJ1-3; D call uncertain. The CDR3 has 15 amino acids. Trimming took 0 bases from V and 3 from J, leaving 10 bases between them. Germline lookup yields CDR1 SGDLS and CDR2 YYNGEE. The CDR3 DNA sequence: TGTGCCAGCAGCGTAGGACCCAGCGGTGGAAACACCATATATTTT. The encoded protein is CASSVGPSGGNTIYF.

The chain combines TRBV5-1 with TRBJ1-5; maybe TRBD1 (5 bases). V was clipped by 0 bases and J by 0 bases, with 7 bases between them. Germline V gene lookup returns CDR1 SGHRS and CDR2 YFSETQ. The CDR3 spans 15 residues. This chain's CDR3 is CASSLVGASNQPQHF. The CDR3 DNA is TGCGCCAGCAGCTTGGTAGGGGCTAGCAATCAGCCCCAGCATTTT.

The chain couples TRBV19 to TRBJ1-5; D possibly corresponds to TRBD1 (5 bases). The CDR3 runs to 13 residues. V lost 6 bases and J lost 4, with 10 bases in between. Germline loops: CDR1 LNHDA, CDR2 SQIVND (reference sequence). The CDR3 DNA is TGTGCCAGTAGCCAACAGGAGAATCAGCCCCAGCATTTT. Translation: CASSQQENQPQHF.

This clone has only a few counts. The chain carries TRBV25-1 and TRBJ2-7, with D possibly TRBD1 on 6 matching bases. This CDR3 spans 17 amino acids. Germline V CDR1 and CDR2: MGHDK, SYGVNS. Trimming removed 1 base from V and 7 bases from J, with 23 bases in between. The CDR3, as DNA: TGTGCCAGCAGTGAATCTCGGGCGAGGGGGTTAGTTGAGGAGCAGTACTTC. This codes for CASSESRARGLVEEQYF.

The chain is built from TRBV3-1 (or the pseudogene TRBV3-2) and TRBJ2-5; no clear D gene. This CDR3 has 13 residues. V lost 4 bases to trimming and J lost 4 bases, with 10 bases between them. Germline V gives CDR1 LGHDT, CDR2 YNNKEL (reference sequence). The CDR3 loop reads CASSLSVRETQYF. As DNA, the CDR3 is TGTGCCAGCAGCCTCTCCGTTCGAGAGACCCAGTACTTC.

This clone was detected many times. The chain combines TRBV7-6 with TRBJ2-7, with TRBD1 matching over 8 bases. The CDR3 totals 16 residues. The J segment lost 2 bases and the V segment lost 5 bases, leaving 11 bases of the junction unmatched. Germline CDR1 reads SGHVS; CDR2 reads FNYEAQ. In DNA, the CDR3 is TGTGCCAGCAGCCCAGCCGGTGGGACAGGAACCTACGAGCAGTACTTC. It specifies CASSPAGGTGTYEQYF. The whole variable domain, filled in from reference TRBV7-6 and TRBJ2-7, reads GAGVSQSPRYKVTKRGQDVALRCDPISGHVSLYWYRQALGQGPEFLTYFNYEAQQDKSGLPNDRFSAERPEGSISTLTIQRTEQRDSAMYRCASSPAGGTGTYEQYFGPGTRLTVT.

The DNA of the CDR3 is TGTGCCAGCAGCACCCAGGGGGTGGGAAATTCACCCCTCCACTTT. Its protein is CASSTQGVGNSPLHF. The rearrangement uses TRBV21-1 and TRBJ1-6; the table gives TRBD1 as D, unverified against the DNA. TRBV21-1 is marked as a pseudogene. The CDR3 runs 15 residues.

The genes are TRBV6-4 and TRBJ2-6; no reliable D call. The ends were cut back, 7 bases at V and 0 bases at J, with 4 bases in the middle. CDR3 length: 13 residues. Germline CDR1 reads MRHNA; CDR2 reads SNTAGT. The CDR3 DNA sequence: TGTGCCAGCACTAACTCTGGGGCCAACGTCCTGACTTTC. Translating it yields CASTNSGANVLTF.

J is TRBJ1-1 and V is TRBV18; D possibly corresponds to TRBD1 (5 bases). The V gene's germline CDR1 is KGHSH and CDR2 LQKENI. Trimming pared 2 bases from V and 1 base from J, leaving 8 bases between. The CDR3 spans 14 residues. Here the CDR3 DNA reads TGTGCCAGCTCACCATCGACAGAGAACACTGAAGCTTTCTTT. This codes for CASSPSTENTEAFF.

This clone was seen once. The chain couples TRBV19 to TRBJ1-5; D not resolved. With 6 bases removed from V and 2 bases from J, the gap between germline ends came to 17 bases. Germline values: CDR1 LNHDA, CDR2 SQIVND (reference sequence). CDR3 length: 16 residues. CDR3 nucleotides: TGTGCCAGTAGCCAAGTGGGTGGGAGCGGCAATCAGCCCCAGCATTTT. Translating it yields CASSQVGGSGNQPQHF.

This chain joins TRBV5-5 and TRBJ1-5; D call uncertain. CDR3 size: 14 residues. The germline V and J ends were trimmed by 3 bases and 7 bases, with 14 bases remaining between them. From germline, CDR1 is SGHKS and CDR2 YYEKEE (reference sequence). The CDR3, as DNA: TGTGCCAGCAGCTCAACACAAAATCAACAGCCCCAGCATTTT. Translating gives CASSSTQNQQPQHF.

This clone occurred a few times. The rearrangement uses TRBV5-1 and TRBJ2-3, with D tentatively TRBD1 (5 bases). The CDR3 has 14 residues. Trimming took off 4 bases at V and 5 bases at J, with 14 bases between the two ends. From germline, CDR1 is SGHRS and CDR2 YFSETQ. This CDR3 reads CASSPGEQGDTQYF. CDR3 nucleotides: TGCGCCAGCAGCCCGGGCGAGCAGGGAGATACGCAGTATTTT. Full variable domain (missing parts from reference TRBV5-1 and TRBJ2-3): KAGVTQTPRYLIKTRGQQVTLSCSPISGHRSVSWYQQTPGQGLQFLFEYFSETQRNKGNFPGRFSGRQFSNSRSEMNVSTLELGDSALYLCASSPGEQGDTQYFGPGTRLTVL.

This chain links TRBV5-3 with TRBJ2-1, with 11 bases matching TRBD1. TRBV5-3 is classed as an ORF, of uncertain function. After removal of 6 bases from V and 5 bases from J, the junction contained 7 bases not matched to a gene. This CDR3 contains 15 residues. The CDR3 loop reads CARIHRDRGDNEQFF. The CDR3 nucleotides read TGTGCCAGAATACACCGGGACAGGGGGGACAATGAGCAGTTCTTC.

V is TRBV9 and J is TRBJ2-7; 8 positions agree with TRBD1. Germline values: CDR1 SGDLS, CDR2 YYNGEE. The CDR3 totals 15 residues. V was pared by 0 bases and J by 3 bases, with 5 bases of the junction left unmatched. The CDR3 DNA reads as TGTGCCAGCAGCGTAGGGACAGGGAGAGGCTACGAGCAGTACTTC. Translating it yields CASSVGTGRGYEQYF.

This chain joins TRBV18 and TRBJ1-5, with a tentative D call TRBD1 (6 bases). Germline V gives CDR1 KGHSH, CDR2 LQKENI. The length of the CDR3 is 16 residues. V dropped 3 bases and J dropped 6 bases, with 18 bases sitting between them. The CDR3 here is CASSPGSTQGGQPQHF. As DNA, the CDR3 is TGTGCCAGCTCACCTGGATCAACACAAGGGGGTCAGCCCCAGCATTTT.

The V gene is TRBV19, the J gene TRBJ1-5; D may be TRBD1 (5 bases). The CDR3 has 13 amino acids. V lost 10 bases to trimming and J lost 2 bases, with 12 bases between them. Germline CDR1 LNHDA, CDR2 SQIVND (reference sequence). CDR3 protein: CATGAGGNQPQHF. For the CDR3, the DNA is TGTGCCACTGGGGCGGGAGGCAATCAGCCCCAGCATTTT.

This sequence joins TRBV5-1 and TRBJ2-1, with TRBD1 matching 9 bases. V was pared by 5 bases and J by 4 bases, with 7 bases of the junction left unmatched. CDR1 and CDR2 (germline): SGHRS, YFSETQ. The CDR3 has 15 residues. CDR3 sequence reads: CASSFRDRDYNEQFF. CDR3 nucleotides: TGCGCCAGCAGTTTCCGGGACAGGGATTACAATGAGCAGTTCTTC.

This sequence joins TRBV30 and TRBJ2-2, with a possible D match to TRBD1 (5 bases). The V end lost 0 bases, the J end lost 4 bases, and 12 bases lay between the germline ends. Germline V gives CDR1 GTSNPN, CDR2 SVGIG (reference sequence). The CDR3 length is 15 residues. The CDR3 spells CAWSVPSGFTGELFF. The CDR3 coding sequence is TGTGCCTGGAGTGTCCCTTCAGGGTTCACCGGGGAGCTGTTTTTT.

CDR3 sequence (DNA): TGTGCCAGCAGCTTCGGACAGGGCAATCAGCCCCAGCATTTT. The encoded protein is CASSFGQGNQPQHF. The chain uses TRBV27 and TRBJ1-5, with TRBD1 identical over 7 bases. V was clipped by 6 bases and J by 2 bases; unmatched bases: 4. Germline V gene data show CDR1 as MNHEY and CDR2 as SMNVEV (reference sequence). CDR3 length: 14 residues.